A selection of T cell receptor beta chains follows, all from one sample in a study of response to subunit inactivated influenza vaccine. TCRdb reanalysed the RT-PCR reads using MiXCR and keeps one entry per CDR3 protein. The sample has around 520,000 distinct CDR3 sequences; around 25% are singletons. The material was CD4+ T cells sorted from PBMCs, obtained around 5 days after vaccination. The receptors stem from a man in his forties or fifties who received an inactivated influenza vaccine. The CDR3 runs from the conserved cysteine through the conserved F or W. Fields, in order: clone size, V gene, J gene, D gene, CDR3 DNA, CDR3 protein. D genes are given only for firm matches. Rows give clone size only sometimes, using once, few, many, or a class for an expanded clone.

many,TRBV5-1,TRBJ2-3,NA,TGCGCCAGCAGCTTGGGCAGCGGATTGGATACGCAGTATTTT,CASSLGSGLDTQYF
NA,TRBV30,TRBJ2-3,NA,TGTGCCTGGAGTCGTGTGGGACGCACAGATACGCAGTATTTT,CAWSRVGRTDTQYF
few,TRBV5-1,TRBJ2-1,NA,TGCGCCAGCAGCTTGGAGCCAGGGGCTCCCGGTGAGCAGTTCTTC,CASSLEPGAPGEQFF
few,TRBV7-2,TRBJ2-1,NA,TGTGCCAGCAGCTCCTTCGGAAAAGAGGGTGAGCAGTTCTTC,CASSSFGKEGEQFF
NA,TRBV12-3/TRBV12-4,TRBJ2-5,NA,TGTGCCAGCAGCCCAGAGGGGCCGACAAGGGAGACCCAGTACTTC,CASSPEGPTRETQYF
NA,TRBV7-9,TRBJ2-7,NA,TGTGCCAGCAGCTTAGGGGACGGGGAGTACGAGCAGTACTTC,CASSLGDGEYEQYF
NA,TRBV7-9,TRBJ2-3,NA,TGTGCCAGCAGCTTAGATGAGGCAGATACGCAGTATTTT,CASSLDEADTQYF
few,TRBV7-8,TRBJ2-3,NA,TGTGCCAGCAGCTCCGACCGGGGCTTAGCAGATACGCAGTATTTT,CASSSDRGLADTQYF
few,TRBV4-2,TRBJ1-2,TRBD1,TGTGCCAGCAGCCAAGGGACAGGGGAAGACTATGGCTACACCTTC,CASSQGTGEDYGYTF
NA,TRBV6-2/TRBV6-3,TRBJ1-1,NA,TGTGCCAGCAACTCGCGGGGGGGAGTTGGGACTGAAGCTTTCTTT,CASNSRGGVGTEAFF
few,TRBV3-1,TRBJ2-5,TRBD2,TGTGCCAGCAGCCCGCCGGGAGGGCAGACCCAGTACTTC,CASSPPGGQTQYF
NA,TRBV15,TRBJ2-5,TRBD2,TGTGCCACCAGCAGAGAACTAGCGGGAGGGGAGACCCAGTACTTC,CATSRELAGGETQYF
once,TRBV2,TRBJ2-2,NA,TGTGCCAGCAGTCCCCAAAGGGCAGGAGCCGGGGAGCTGTTTTTT,CASSPQRAGAGELFF
NA,TRBV5-1,TRBJ1-3,TRBD1,TGCGCCAGCAGCACCGACAGGGGCGGAGGAAACACCATATATTTT,CASSTDRGGGNTIYF
NA,TRBV18,TRBJ2-2,NA,TGTGCCAGCTCACCACGGGGCGGGGCGACGAACACCGGGGAGCTGTTTTTT,CASSPRGGATNTGELFF
few,TRBV12-3/TRBV12-4,TRBJ2-7,NA,TGTGCCAGCAGTCCCTTAGGGCGGGAAGAGCAGTACTTC,CASSPLGREEQYF
few,TRBV5-1,TRBJ2-7,TRBD1,TGCGCCAGCAGCTTGGTCCAGGCAGGGGGCCACGAGCAGTACTTC,CASSLVQAGGHEQYF
few,TRBV4-2,TRBJ2-6,TRBD1,TGTGCCAGCAGCCAAGGACAGGGGAGCTCTGGGGCCAACGTCCTGACTTTC,CASSQGQGSSGANVLTF
many,TRBV7-8,TRBJ1-5,TRBD1,TGTGCCAGCAGCTCGTCGGACAGGGGGAATCAGCCCCAGCATTTT,CASSSSDRGNQPQHF
many,TRBV20-1,TRBJ2-1,NA,TGCAGTGCTAGACCGACAGTAAGGGCTTCCTACAATGAGCAGTTCTTC,CSARPTVRASYNEQFF
once,TRBV7-3,TRBJ2-3,NA,TGTGCCAGCAGCTCAAGGACTAACACAGATACGCAGTATTTT,CASSSRTNTDTQYF
NA,TRBV7-9,TRBJ2-6,TRBD1,TGTGCCAGCAGCTTTTCGCAGGGGGATGGGGCCAACGTCCTGACTTTC,CASSFSQGDGANVLTF
NA,TRBV27,TRBJ2-7,NA,TGTGCCAGCAGTTTTAGAGGCAGCTACTACGAGCAGTACTTC,CASSFRGSYYEQYF
NA,TRBV15,TRBJ2-3,NA,TGTGCCACCAGTCGCCGGGGGCGCATCACAGATACGCAGTATTTT,CATSRRGRITDTQYF
NA,TRBV19,TRBJ2-7,TRBD1,TGTGCCAGTAGTTCGAGGACAGGGGGCGGCGAGCAGTACTTC,CASSSRTGGGEQYF
NA,TRBV29-1,TRBJ2-1,NA,TGCAGCGTTGAGCGAGATTACAATGAGCAGTTCTTC,CSVERDYNEQFF
NA,TRBV20-1,TRBJ2-5,NA,TGCAGTGGTTGGGGTCCTGGGGAGACCCAGTACTTC,CSGWGPGETQYF
few,TRBV29-1,TRBJ2-3,NA,TGCAGCGTTGACTTCAGTCGTCCAGACACGCAGTATTTT,CSVDFSRPDTQYF
few,TRBV5-1,TRBJ2-3,NA,TGCGCCAGCAACGCAGCCGGCGGGTATACGCAGTATTTT,CASNAAGGYTQYF
few,TRBV25-1,TRBJ2-3,TRBD2,TGTGCCAGCGGGGGACTAGCGGGGATGGCTGCTACGCAGTATTTT,CASGGLAGMAATQYF
NA,TRBV28,TRBJ2-4,TRBD1,TGTGCCAGCAGTGGGGGACAGGGTTCTAAAAACATTCAGTACTTC,CASSGGQGSKNIQYF
NA,TRBV15,TRBJ2-1,NA,TGTGCCACCAGCAAGTTAAATGAGCAGTTCTTC,CATSKLNEQFF
few,TRBV20-1,TRBJ1-4,TRBD1,TGCAGTGCTAGAGAGAACAGGGGCGGTGGTGAAAAACTGTTTTTT,CSARENRGGGEKLFF
NA,TRBV7-2,TRBJ2-1,NA,TGTGCCAGCAGCCCACAGGGTAACCTGCACAATGAGCAGTTCTTC,CASSPQGNLHNEQFF
few,TRBV29-1,TRBJ2-5,TRBD1,TGCAGCGTTCCGGGACAGGGGAATTGGGAGACCCAGTACTTC,CSVPGQGNWETQYF
many,TRBV20-1,TRBJ1-1,TRBD1,TGCAGTGCTAGAGATTCTTACAGGGGGGCTTTCTTT,CSARDSYRGAFF
few,TRBV5-1,TRBJ2-7,NA,TGCGCCAGCAGCCTGATCACCGACTACGAGCAGTACTTC,CASSLITDYEQYF
few,TRBV6-2/TRBV6-3,TRBJ2-5,NA,TGTGCCAGCAGTTACTCGCCGGGAGTAGGGGTGGAGACCCAGTACTTC,CASSYSPGVGVETQYF
few,TRBV6-1,TRBJ1-2,TRBD1,TGTGCCAGCAGCTCGGGACAGGCGAGCTATGGCTACACCTTC,CASSSGQASYGYTF
NA,TRBV5-1,TRBJ2-1,NA,TGCGCCAGCAGCTTGCAGGGAGCGGTAAATGAGCAGTTCTTC,CASSLQGAVNEQFF
NA,TRBV20-1,TRBJ2-5,NA,TGCAGTGCTAGAGACTTAGCGGTACAAGAGACCCAGTACTTC,CSARDLAVQETQYF
NA,TRBV12-3/TRBV12-4,TRBJ2-2,TRBD1,TGTGCCAGCAGTTTGGACAGGGTGATTTCGAACACCGGGGAGCTGTTTTTT,CASSLDRVISNTGELFF
many,TRBV9,TRBJ2-3,NA,TGTGCCAGCAGCCCCGGACTGATCCACGTGGATACGCAGTATTTT,CASSPGLIHVDTQYF
NA,TRBV29-1,TRBJ2-3,TRBD1,TGCAGCGCCGCACCGGGACAGTATACGCAGTATTTT,CSAAPGQYTQYF
few,TRBV12-3/TRBV12-4,TRBJ2-1,TRBD2,TGTGCCAGCAGTCCTAGCGGGGGGGCCGGTAATGAGCAGTTCTTC,CASSPSGGAGNEQFF
NA,TRBV7-2,TRBJ1-2,NA,TGTGCCAGCAGCTCCCAAGCGGTCAGGGGTGGCTATGGCTACACCTTC,CASSSQAVRGGYGYTF
NA,TRBV11-2,TRBJ2-5,TRBD2,TGTGCCAGCAGCCCTCAGATAATAGCGGGGGGGGAGACCCAGTACTTC,CASSPQIIAGGETQYF
NA,TRBV29-1,TRBJ1-4,NA,TGCAGCGCTTCGACAGCAACTAATGAAAAACTGTTTTTT,CSASTATNEKLFF
NA,TRBV6-1,TRBJ2-1,NA,TGTGCCAGCCGCCCCGGGACGGCTAACAATGAGCAGTTCTTC,CASRPGTANNEQFF
few,TRBV7-2,TRBJ1-5,TRBD1,TGTGCCAGCAGCTTAGTAACAGGGGGCAGGCAGCCCCAGCATTTT,CASSLVTGGRQPQHF
NA,TRBV5-6,TRBJ2-5,NA,TGTGCCAGCAGCTTGGTGGGGACTTGGGGGGCAGGACGGGAGACCCAGTACTTC,CASSLVGTWGAGRETQYF
NA,TRBV5-1,TRBJ2-2,NA,TGCGCCAGCAGCTTGGCCGGGCAGGTCGCGAACACCGGGGAGCTGTTTTTT,CASSLAGQVANTGELFF
NA,TRBV6-1,TRBJ2-3,TRBD2,TGTGCCAGCCGCCATGGGCGGGGGGGCACCCTCACAGACACGCAGTATTTT,CASRHGRGGTLTDTQYF
few,TRBV20-1,TRBJ1-2,TRBD1,TGCAGTGCTAGCGGGACAGAGAAATCATATGGCTACACCTTC,CSASGTEKSYGYTF
once,TRBV5-1,TRBJ2-7,NA,TGCGCCAGCAGCCAAAGCCCGCGGGGAACGCAGTACTTC,CASSQSPRGTQYF
NA,TRBV7-2,TRBJ1-1,NA,TGTGCCAGCAGCTTAGCGATACCCAACACTGAAGCTTTCTTT,CASSLAIPNTEAFF
few,TRBV7-2,TRBJ2-6,NA,TGTGCCAGCAGCTTAGATAGGGCCTCTGGGGCCAACGTCCTGACTTTC,CASSLDRASGANVLTF
many,TRBV7-2,TRBJ2-7,NA,TGTGCCAGCAGCAGAAACAGGGCCGAGGGCGAGCAGTACTTC,CASSRNRAEGEQYF
few,TRBV6-5,TRBJ2-6,TRBD1,TGTGCCAGCAGTTACAGACAGGGGACGGGCGGGGCCAACGTCCTGACTTTC,CASSYRQGTGGANVLTF